A single sample is the source of the 13 T cell receptor beta chains below, sequenced in a study of cytomegalovirus exposure and HLA in healthy donors. 60 Vbeta and 13 Jbeta primers were used in PCR. The method was immunoSEQ multiplex PCR; TCRdb's version includes in-frame clones alone and lacks a portion of them. In the table there are about 130,000 clones, around 77% of which are singletons. The sample comprised PBMCs. These receptors were taken from a man aged 25 to 40 in good health and CMV-seronegative.

J is TRBJ2-2 and V is TRBV6-6; TRBD1 aligns across 10 bases. The CDR3 has 16 residues. V lost 7 bases, J lost 3 bases, and 8 bases stayed unmatched. Germline CDR1 reads MNHNY; CDR2 reads SVGAGI (reference sequence). The CDR3 DNA sequence: TGTGCCAGCACCAACGACAGGGGGCTAGACACCGGGGAGCTGTTTTTT. Protein: CASTNDRGLDTGELFF.

This chain connects TRBV2 to TRBJ1-1; D unresolved. Germline V CDR1 and CDR2: SNHLY, FYNNEI. The CDR3 consists of 14 residues. The V end lost 6 bases, the J end lost 0 bases, and 11 bases lay between the germline ends. The CDR3 spells CASRLQIMNTEAFF. The CDR3 nucleotides are TGTGCCAGCAGACTACAAATAATGAACACTGAAGCTTTCTTT. The complete variable domain, with remaining parts taken from reference TRBV2 and TRBJ1-1, reads EPEVTQTPSHQVTQMGQEVILRCVPISNHLYFYWYRQILGQKVEFLVSFYNNEISEKSEIFDDQFSVERPDGSNFTLKIRSTKLEDSAMYFCASRLQIMNTEAFFGQGTRLTVV.

On this clone itself: A read error may produce the germline difference seen at one junction end. The chain recombines TRBV7-9 with TRBJ2-5, with TRBD1 matching 12 bases. Germline V gives CDR1 SEHNR, CDR2 FQNEAQ (reference sequence). This CDR3 contains 17 residues. DNA of the CDR3: TGTTCCAGCAGCGCCTGGGGACAGGGGGCGACCGGGGAGACCCAGTACTTC. Translating it yields CSSSAWGQGATGETQYF.

This chain joins TRBV5-1 and TRBJ2-1; D not certain. Trimming took off 0 bases at V and 0 bases at J, with 7 bases between the two ends. Germline loops: CDR1 SGHRS, CDR2 YFSETQ. This CDR3 spans 15 amino acids. The CDR3 loop is CASSLAVSSYNEQFF. In nucleotides, the CDR3 is TGCGCCAGCAGCTTGGCGGTAAGCTCCTACAATGAGCAGTTCTTC.

The chain recombines TRBV19 with TRBJ2-7; 8 positions match TRBD1. Per the germline V gene, CDR1 is LNHDA and CDR2 is SQIVND (reference sequence). V shed 10 bases, J shed 5 bases, and the junction held 16 bases outside the gene matches. The CDR3 sequence is 15 residues long. Here the CDR3 DNA reads TGTGCCACTGCATCCCCGACAGGGGTTTACAACGAGCAGTACTTC. Translated, it gives CATASPTGVYNEQYF.

The V call is TRBV2, the J call TRBJ2-7, with D perhaps matching TRBD1 (6 bases). The CDR3 has 14 amino acids. Deletions cut 5 bases from V and 5 bases from J, with 16 bases between. CDR1 is SNHLY, CDR2 FYNNEI, per germline. The CDR3 region has the DNA TGTGCCAGCAGTCCGGACAGTTCAAAACACGAGCAGTACTTC. It translates to CASSPDSSKHEQYF.

The chain joins TRBV2 to TRBJ2-7, with D possibly TRBD1 on 6 matching bases. Trimming took 6 bases from V and 6 from J, leaving 18 bases between them. The CDR3 extends over 14 amino acids. Germline values: CDR1 SNHLY, CDR2 FYNNEI. CDR3 protein: CASSEWDIQSEQYF. Written as DNA, the CDR3 is TGTGCCAGCAGCGAATGGGACATACAGTCCGAGCAGTACTTC.

The chain combines TRBV28 with TRBJ2-3; 12 bases agree with TRBD2. CDR3 size: 15 residues. The germline gives CDR1 MDHEN, CDR2 SYDVKM. The J segment lost 0 bases and the V segment lost 6 bases, leaving 1 base of the junction unmatched. The CDR3 reads CASRLAGGSTDTQYF. As DNA, the CDR3 is TGTGCCAGCAGGCTAGCGGGAGGGAGCACAGATACGCAGTATTTT.

The gene calls are TRBV7-9 and TRBJ1-3, with 8 bases lining up with TRBD1. V was clipped by 3 bases and J by 2 bases; unmatched bases: 12. This CDR3 has 18 amino acids. Germline V lookup: CDR1 SEHNR, CDR2 FQNEAQ (reference sequence). This chain's CDR3 is CASSFIVSGQAPGNTIYF. For the CDR3, the DNA is TGTGCCAGCAGCTTTATAGTTTCGGGACAGGCCCCTGGAAACACCATATATTTT.

The chain is built from TRBV9 and TRBJ2-7; no clear D gene. Trimming shortened V by 4 bases and J by 4 bases, and 9 bases separated the two germline ends. In germline, CDR1 is SGDLS, CDR2 YYNGEE. The CDR3 length is 12 residues. CDR3 sequence (DNA): TGTGCCAGCAGCCCCTCCTTTTACGAGCAGTACTTC. Translation gives CASSPSFYEQYF. Drawing the rest from reference TRBV9 and TRBJ2-7, the complete variable domain is DSGVTQTPKHLITATGQRVTLRCSPRSGDLSVYWYQQSLDQGLQFLIQYYNGEERAKGNILERFSAQQFPDLHSELNLSSLELGDSALYFCASSPSFYEQYFGPGTRLTVT.

This clone appeared a few times. This chain connects TRBV11-2 to TRBJ2-3; D perhaps matches TRBD2 (6 bases). The CDR3 has 14 residues. V lost 5 bases, J lost 2 bases, and 11 bases lay in between. The germline V gene has CDR1 SGHAT and CDR2 FQNNGV. CDR3 loop: CASSPVGLTDTQYF. Here the CDR3 DNA reads TGTGCCAGCAGCCCAGTGGGACTCACAGATACGCAGTATTTT.

The rearrangement joins TRBV9 to TRBJ2-3, with a weak D call TRBD2 (6 bases). Looked up from germline, CDR1 is SGDLS and CDR2 is YYNGEE. V lost 4 bases to trimming and J lost 1 base, with 13 bases between them. The CDR3 consists of 15 residues. CDR3 nucleotides: TGTGCCAGCAGCTGGAGGGGCCTAGGCACAGATACGCAGTATTTT. Residues: CASSWRGLGTDTQYF.

As regards this clone: One junction end does not reproduce the germline sequence, and a read error may be involved. CDR3 region: CAGSTDRGGGQPQHF. In nucleotides, the CDR3 is TGTGCCGGCAGTACGGACAGGGGAGGTGGTCAGCCCCAGCATTTT. The chain joins TRBV6-5 to TRBJ1-5; 9 nucleotides match TRBD1. The length of the CDR3 is 15 residues. The V gene's germline CDR1 is MNHEY and CDR2 SVGAGI.